The sequence of this T cell receptor (beta chain) was determined in a study of cytomegalovirus exposure and HLA in healthy donors. Primers: 60 Vbeta forward and 13 Jbeta reverse. Sequenced by immunoSEQ multiplex PCR; TCRdb stores in-frame clones only, minus some. Seen here are roughly 130,000 clones, nearly 90% observed once, and the top ten hold roughly 0.5%. The junction had 2 bases not matched to a gene; V was cut back by 3 bases and J by 3 bases. Germline CDR1 and CDR2: MDHEN and SYDVKM. The CDR3 has 14 residues. The TCR originated in a middle-aged woman in good health and CMV-seronegative. The sequenced sample was PBMCs. The chain is built from TRBV28 and TRBJ2-5; 9 nucleotides align to TRBD1. The CDR3 DNA reads TGTGCCAGCAGTTTCCGGACAGGGGAAGAGACCCAGTACTTC. This codes for CASSFRTGEETQYF.